Below, 3 T cell receptor beta chains from the same sample are listed, as sequenced in a study of blood T cell repertoires in COVID-19. Measured with immunoSEQ multiplex PCR; TCRdb has only the in-frame clones, and not every one. The sample consists of 95,000 to 120,000 clones, about 85% of them appearing once. Sequencing was performed on peripheral blood. The source is a woman aged 55-70 years with COVID-19, enrolled during active disease.

This rearrangement joins TRBV6-1 to TRBJ1-6; possibly TRBD1 for D (6 bases). V lost 0 bases, J lost 7 bases, and 13 bases lay in between. The germline V gene encodes CDR1 MNHNS and CDR2 SASEGT. The CDR3 has 16 residues. This chain's CDR3 is CASSEAPWGRNSPLHF. The CDR3 coding sequence is TGTGCCAGCAGTGAAGCCCCGTGGGGGCGGAATTCACCCCTCCACTTT.

The genes are TRBV13 and TRBJ2-6, with 11 nucleotides matching TRBD2. Per germline, CDR1 PRHDT and CDR2 FYEKMQ (reference sequence). The CDR3 contains 17 residues. V was pared by 5 bases and J by 0 bases, with 3 bases of the junction left unmatched. The CDR3 nucleotides read TGTGCCAGCAGCCTAGCGGGGGGCAACTCTGGGGCCAACGTCCTGACTTTC. Its protein is CASSLAGGNSGANVLTF.

The chain is built from TRBV15 and TRBJ1-1; 9 positions agree with TRBD1. The CDR3 has 15 amino acids. CDR1 is LNHNV, CDR2 YYDKDF, per germline (reference sequence). With 3 bases clipped from V and 0 bases from J, the junction kept 2 bases outside the gene matches. The CDR3, as DNA: TGTGCCACCAGCAGGGACAGGGGTCTGAACACTGAAGCTTTCTTT. Protein sequence: CATSRDRGLNTEAFF. The full variable domain, its missing parts supplied by reference TRBV15 and TRBJ1-1, is DAMVIQNPRYQVTQFGKPVTLSCSQTLNHNVMYWYQQKSSQAPKLLFHYYDKDFNNEADTPDNFQSRRPNTSFCFLDIRSPGLGDTAMYLCATSRDRGLNTEAFFGQGTRLTVV.